A single TCR beta chain is shown here with its context. Expressed TCRB transcripts were sequenced, since all the RNA that had been isolated was reverse transcribed. The table came from immunoSEQ multiplex PCR; TCRdb's copy has only in-frame clones and leaves some out. The repertoire includes more than 150,000 clones, about 13% of them detected once, and 0.55% to 0.8% sits in the top ten. The record originates from a study of beta chain features in type 1 diabetes. In germline, CDR1 is KGHSH, CDR2 LQKENI. Trimming removed 1 base from V and 5 bases from J, with 15 bases in between. CDR3 length: 16 amino acids.

Sequenced: central memory CD4+ T cells from blood. The chain has TRBV18 and TRBJ2-1, with D possibly being TRBD1 (6 bases). The sequence was obtained from a woman between 18 and 29 years old in good health. The CDR3: CASSPRLGRGDNEQFF. CDR3 in DNA: TGTGCCAGCTCACCACGGTTAGGCAGGGGAGACAATGAGCAGTTCTTC.